The clone carrying this T cell receptor beta chain came up a few times. Germline V lookup: CDR1 SEHNR, CDR2 FQNEAQ (reference sequence). With 7 bases removed from V and 1 base from J, the gap between germline ends came to 10 bases. The CDR3 totals 13 residues. This specimen belongs to a study of T cell repertoires in MIS-A myocarditis. Method: immunoSEQ multiplex PCR; TCRdb's copy keeps in-frame clones and lacks some. Of more than 6,500 clones in the sample, just under 80% were seen once. The receptor's source is a man younger than 30 with fulminant myocarditis from multisystem inflammatory syndrome in adults (MIS-A) after COVID-19. This chain links TRBV7-9 with TRBJ1-1, with TRBD1 as a possible D gene (5 bases). Sequencing was performed on right inferior lung lobe tissue obtained at autopsy. The CDR3 DNA reads TGTGCCAGCACCCTTACAGGGAACACTGAAGCTTTCTTT. This translates into CASTLTGNTEAFF. Looking up the rest from reference TRBV7-9 and TRBJ1-1 gives the full variable domain: DTGVSQNPRHKITKRGQNVTFRCDPISEHNRLYWYRQTLGQGPEFLTYFQNEAQLEKSRLLSDRFSAERPKGSFSTLEIQRTEQGDSAMYLCASTLTGNTEAFFGQGTRLTVV.